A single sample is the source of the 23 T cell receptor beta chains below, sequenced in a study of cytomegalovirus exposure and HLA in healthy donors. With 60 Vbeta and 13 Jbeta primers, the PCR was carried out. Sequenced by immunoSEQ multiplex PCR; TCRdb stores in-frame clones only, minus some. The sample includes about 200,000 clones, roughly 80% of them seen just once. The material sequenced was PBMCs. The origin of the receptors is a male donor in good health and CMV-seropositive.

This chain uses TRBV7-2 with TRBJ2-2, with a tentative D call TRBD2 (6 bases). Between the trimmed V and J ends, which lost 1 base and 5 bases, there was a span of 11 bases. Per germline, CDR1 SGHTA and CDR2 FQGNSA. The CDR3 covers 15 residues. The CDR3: CASSLVGGDTGELFF. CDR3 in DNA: TGTGCCAGCAGCTTAGTGGGGGGAGATACCGGGGAGCTGTTTTTT.

CDR3 DNA sequence: TGTGCCAGCAGCGTAGGTGACTCCCCCAACTCTTATGGCTACACCTTC. It translates to CASSVGDSPNSYGYTF. The chain joins TRBV9 to TRBJ1-2; D uncertain. CDR3 length equals 16 residues. Trimming took 0 bases from V and 5 from J, leaving 17 bases between them. From germline, CDR1 is SGDLS and CDR2 YYNGEE. Combining the CDR3 with reference TRBV9 and TRBJ1-2 gives the whole variable domain DSGVTQTPKHLITATGQRVTLRCSPRSGDLSVYWYQQSLDQGLQFLIQYYNGEERAKGNILERFSAQQFPDLHSELNLSSLELGDSALYFCASSVGDSPNSYGYTFGSGTRLTVV.

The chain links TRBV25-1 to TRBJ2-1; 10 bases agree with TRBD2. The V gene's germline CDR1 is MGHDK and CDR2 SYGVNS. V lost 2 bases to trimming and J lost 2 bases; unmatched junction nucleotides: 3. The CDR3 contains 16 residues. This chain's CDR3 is CASSEGSGRAYNEQFF. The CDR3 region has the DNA TGTGCCAGCAGTGAAGGAAGCGGGAGGGCCTACAATGAGCAGTTCTTC.

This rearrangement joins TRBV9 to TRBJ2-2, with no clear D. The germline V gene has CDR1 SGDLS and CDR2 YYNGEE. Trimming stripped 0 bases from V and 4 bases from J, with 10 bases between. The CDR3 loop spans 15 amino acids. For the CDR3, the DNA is TGTGCCAGCAGCGTAGATGCACACCCCACCGGGGAGCTGTTTTTT. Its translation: CASSVDAHPTGELFF. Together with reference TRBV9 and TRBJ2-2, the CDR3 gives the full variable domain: DSGVTQTPKHLITATGQRVTLRCSPRSGDLSVYWYQQSLDQGLQFLIQYYNGEERAKGNILERFSAQQFPDLHSELNLSSLELGDSALYFCASSVDAHPTGELFFGEGSRLTVL.

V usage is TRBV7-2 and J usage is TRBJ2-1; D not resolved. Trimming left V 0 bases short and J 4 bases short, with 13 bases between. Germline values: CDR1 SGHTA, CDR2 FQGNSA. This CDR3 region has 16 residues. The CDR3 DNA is TGTGCCAGCAGCTTAGCAGCGTCCGGCCGATACAATGAGCAGTTCTTC. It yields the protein CASSLAASGRYNEQFF.

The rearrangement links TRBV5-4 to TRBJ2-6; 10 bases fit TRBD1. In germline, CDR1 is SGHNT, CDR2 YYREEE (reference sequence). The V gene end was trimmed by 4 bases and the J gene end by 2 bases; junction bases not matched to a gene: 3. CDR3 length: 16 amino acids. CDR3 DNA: TGTGCCAGCAGCCAAGGACAGGGGGCTGGGGCCAACGTCCTGACTTTC. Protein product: CASSQGQGAGANVLTF.

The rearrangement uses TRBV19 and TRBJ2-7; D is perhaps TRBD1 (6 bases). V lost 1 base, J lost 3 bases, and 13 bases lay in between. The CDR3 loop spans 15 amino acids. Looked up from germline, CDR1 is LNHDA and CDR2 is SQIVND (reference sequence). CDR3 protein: CASSIAAGVRYEQYF. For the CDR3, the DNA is TGTGCCAGTAGTATAGCGGCAGGGGTCCGCTACGAGCAGTACTTC. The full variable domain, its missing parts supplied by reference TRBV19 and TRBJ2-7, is DGGITQSPKYLFRKEGQNVTLSCEQNLNHDAMYWYRQDPGQGLRLIYYSQIVNDFQKGDIAEGYSVSREKKESFPLTVTSAQKNPTAFYLCASSIAAGVRYEQYFGPGTRLTVT.

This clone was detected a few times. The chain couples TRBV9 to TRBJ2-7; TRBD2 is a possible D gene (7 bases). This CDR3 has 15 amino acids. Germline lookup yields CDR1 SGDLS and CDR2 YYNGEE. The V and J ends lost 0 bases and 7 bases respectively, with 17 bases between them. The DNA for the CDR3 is TGTGCCAGCAGCGTAGACCGGGGGGCCGCTCATGAGCAGTACTTC. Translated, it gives CASSVDRGAAHEQYF.

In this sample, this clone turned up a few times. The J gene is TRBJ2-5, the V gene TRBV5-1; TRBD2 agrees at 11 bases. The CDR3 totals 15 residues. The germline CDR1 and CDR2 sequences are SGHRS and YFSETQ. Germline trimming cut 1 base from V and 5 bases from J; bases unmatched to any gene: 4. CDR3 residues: CASSLPSGRHETQYF. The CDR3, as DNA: TGCGCCAGCAGCTTGCCTAGCGGGAGGCACGAGACCCAGTACTTC.

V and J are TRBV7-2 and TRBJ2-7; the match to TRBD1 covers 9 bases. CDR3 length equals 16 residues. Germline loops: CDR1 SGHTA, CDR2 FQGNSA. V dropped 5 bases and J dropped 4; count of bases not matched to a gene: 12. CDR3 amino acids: CASSQIGGQGKYEQYF. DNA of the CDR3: TGTGCCAGCAGCCAGATTGGGGGACAGGGAAAATACGAGCAGTACTTC.

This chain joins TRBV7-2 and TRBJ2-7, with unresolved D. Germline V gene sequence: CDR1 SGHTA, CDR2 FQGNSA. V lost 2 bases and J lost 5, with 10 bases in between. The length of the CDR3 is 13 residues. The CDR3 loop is CASSLRSYHEQYF. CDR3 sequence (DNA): TGTGCCAGCAGCTTACGGTCCTATCACGAGCAGTACTTC.

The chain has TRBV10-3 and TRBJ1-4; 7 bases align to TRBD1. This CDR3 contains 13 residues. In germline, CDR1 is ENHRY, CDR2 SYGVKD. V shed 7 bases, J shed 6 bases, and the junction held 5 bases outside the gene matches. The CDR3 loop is CAITRGRDEKLFF. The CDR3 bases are TGTGCCATCACAAGGGGGCGGGATGAAAAACTGTTTTTT.

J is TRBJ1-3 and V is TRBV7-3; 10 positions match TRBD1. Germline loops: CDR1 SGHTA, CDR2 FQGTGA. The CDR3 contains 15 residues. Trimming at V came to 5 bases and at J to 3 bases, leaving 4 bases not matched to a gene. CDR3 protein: CASSPTGGRGNTIYF. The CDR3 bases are TGTGCCAGCAGCCCGACAGGGGGCCGTGGAAACACCATATATTTT.

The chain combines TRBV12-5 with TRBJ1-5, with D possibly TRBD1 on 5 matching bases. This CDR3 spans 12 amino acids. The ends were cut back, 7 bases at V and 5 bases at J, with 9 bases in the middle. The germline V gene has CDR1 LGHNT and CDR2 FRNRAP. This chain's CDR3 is CASAPGDQPQHF. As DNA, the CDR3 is TGTGCTAGTGCCCCGGGGGATCAGCCCCAGCATTTT. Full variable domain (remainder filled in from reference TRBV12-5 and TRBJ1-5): DARVTQTPRHKVTEMGQEVTMRCQPILGHNTVFWYRQTMMQGLELLAYFRNRAPLDDSGMPKDRFSAEMPDATLATLKIQPSEPRDSAVYFCASAPGDQPQHFGDGTRLSIL.

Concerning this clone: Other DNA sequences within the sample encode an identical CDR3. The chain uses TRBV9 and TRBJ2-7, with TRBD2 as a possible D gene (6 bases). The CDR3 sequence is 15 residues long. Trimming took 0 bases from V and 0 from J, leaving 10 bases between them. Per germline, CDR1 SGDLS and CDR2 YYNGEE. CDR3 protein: CASSVEAGPSYEQYF. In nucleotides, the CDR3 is TGTGCCAGCAGCGTAGAGGCGGGGCCCTCCTACGAGCAGTACTTC.

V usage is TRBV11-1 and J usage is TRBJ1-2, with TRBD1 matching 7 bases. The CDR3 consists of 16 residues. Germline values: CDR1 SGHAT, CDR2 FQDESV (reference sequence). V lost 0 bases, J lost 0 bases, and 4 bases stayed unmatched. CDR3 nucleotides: TGTGCCAGCAGCTTAGCTTCAACAGGGGCTAACTATGGCTACACCTTC. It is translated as CASSLASTGANYGYTF.

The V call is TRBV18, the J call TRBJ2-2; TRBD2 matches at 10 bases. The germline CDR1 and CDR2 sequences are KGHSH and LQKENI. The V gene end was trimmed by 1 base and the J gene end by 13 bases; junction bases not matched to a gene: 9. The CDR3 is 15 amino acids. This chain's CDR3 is CASSPLTSGEAGLFF. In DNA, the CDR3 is TGTGCCAGCTCACCACTAACTAGCGGGGAAGCTGGGCTGTTTTTT.

The CDR3 region has the DNA TGTGCCAGCAGTGAAGTCCCGGGACAGGAAGCTTTCTTT. It is translated as CASSEVPGQEAFF. The chain carries TRBV2 and TRBJ1-1, with 7 bases fitting TRBD1. The CDR3 spans 13 residues. CDR1 SNHLY and CDR2 FYNNEI come from the germline V gene. With V trimmed by 1 base and J by 8 bases, 4 bases remained unmatched.

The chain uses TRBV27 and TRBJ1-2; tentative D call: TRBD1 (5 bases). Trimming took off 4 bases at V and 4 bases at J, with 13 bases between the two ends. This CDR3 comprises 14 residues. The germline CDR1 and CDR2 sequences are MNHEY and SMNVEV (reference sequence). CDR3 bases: TGTGCCAGCAGTTCGTCAGGGCGCGCCTATGGCTACACCTTC. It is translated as CASSSSGRAYGYTF.

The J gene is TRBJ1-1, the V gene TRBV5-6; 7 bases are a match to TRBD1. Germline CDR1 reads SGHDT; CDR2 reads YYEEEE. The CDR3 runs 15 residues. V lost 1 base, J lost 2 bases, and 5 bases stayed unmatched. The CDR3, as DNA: TGTGCCAGCAGCTTGTATCGGGACAGAAACACTGAAGCTTTCTTT. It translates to CASSLYRDRNTEAFF.

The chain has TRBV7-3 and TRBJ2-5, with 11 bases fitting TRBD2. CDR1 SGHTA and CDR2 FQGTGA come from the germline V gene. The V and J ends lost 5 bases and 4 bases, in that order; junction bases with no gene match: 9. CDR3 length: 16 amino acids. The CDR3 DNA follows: TGTGCCAGCAGCAACCTAGCGGGGGGCCCCAGAGAGACCCAGTACTTC. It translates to CASSNLAGGPRETQYF.

DNA for the CDR3: TGTGCCAGTAGTCCTGATCCAGGGGAAATCTACGAGCAGTACTTC. Protein: CASSPDPGEIYEQYF. The chain carries TRBV19 and TRBJ2-7; TRBD1 might be the D (6 bases). CDR1 LNHDA and CDR2 SQIVND come from the germline V gene (reference sequence). The CDR3 has 15 residues. Deletions cut 5 bases from V and 3 bases from J, with 17 bases between.

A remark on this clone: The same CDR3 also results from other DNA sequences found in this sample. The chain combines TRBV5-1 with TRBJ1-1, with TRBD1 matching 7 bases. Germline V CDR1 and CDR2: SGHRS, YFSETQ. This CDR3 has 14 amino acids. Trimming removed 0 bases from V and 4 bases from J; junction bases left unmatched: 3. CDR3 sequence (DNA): TGCGCCAGCAGCTTGGCCCAGGGGGGCACTGAAGCTTTCTTT. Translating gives CASSLAQGGTEAFF.